These 20 T cell receptor beta chains originate from one sample sequenced in a study of blood T cell repertoires in COVID-19. Generated by immunoSEQ multiplex PCR, the TCRdb table keeps only in-frame clones and is missing some. Here the sample spans some 180,000 clones, 60% to 80% being singletons. What was sequenced was PBMCs or T cells enriched from blood (not recorded which). All receptors come from a man in his sixties who had been exposed to COVID-19.

The chain links TRBV2 to TRBJ2-7, with 8 bases matching TRBD1. Germline trimming cut 4 bases from V and 2 bases from J; bases unmatched to any gene: 4. The CDR3 consists of 14 residues. Germline CDR1 reads SNHLY; CDR2 reads FYNNEI. CDR3 nucleotides: TGTGCCAGCAGTGGACAGGGGCCTGCCTACGAGCAGTACTTC. It yields the protein CASSGQGPAYEQYF.

The sample holds a few counts of this clone. The chain's CDR3 is CASSQDWVGGRVTDTQYF. CDR3 sequence (DNA): TGTGCCAGCAGCCAAGATTGGGTGGGGGGGCGCGTCACAGATACGCAGTATTTT. The chain joins TRBV14 to TRBJ2-3; D perhaps matches TRBD2 (7 bases). V shed 0 bases and J shed 2 bases, with 18 bases lying between them. Germline values: CDR1 SGHDN, CDR2 FVKESK. The CDR3 totals 18 residues.

The CDR3 protein is CASSLVETGTEAFF. CDR3 in DNA: TGCGCCAGCAGCTTGGTAGAGACAGGCACTGAAGCTTTCTTT. The chain employs TRBV5-1 and TRBJ1-1; perhaps TRBD1 as D (6 bases). With 0 bases removed from V and 4 bases from J, the gap between germline ends came to 10 bases. The CDR3 extends over 14 amino acids. The V gene's germline CDR1 is SGHRS and CDR2 YFSETQ.

The V and J genes are TRBV6-5 and TRBJ2-7; D perhaps matches TRBD1 (5 bases). The CDR3 totals 14 residues. Germline CDR1 is MNHEY and CDR2 is SVGAGI. V gave up 7 bases and J gave up 5 bases, with 18 bases separating them. CDR3: CASKNPGKANEQYF. CDR3 sequence (DNA): TGTGCCAGCAAAAACCCAGGGAAAGCAAACGAGCAGTACTTC.

The chain joins TRBV5-1 to TRBJ2-1; D not resolved. Germline V lookup: CDR1 SGHRS, CDR2 YFSETQ. V was shortened by 2 bases and J by 4 bases, with 16 bases between the two germline ends. This CDR3 spans 16 amino acids. The CDR3 region is CASSLISGSKYNEQFF. The CDR3 nucleotides are TGCGCCAGCAGCTTAATTTCCGGTTCCAAGTACAATGAGCAGTTCTTC.

The chain couples TRBV28 to TRBJ2-1; 9 bases are a match to TRBD2. CDR1 and CDR2 from the germline V gene are MDHEN and SYDVKM. The CDR3 is made up of 15 amino acids. V trimming: 6 bases; J trimming: 2 bases; junction bases outside the gene matches: 5. The CDR3 is CASRTAGGPYNEQFF. The DNA of the CDR3 is TGTGCCAGCAGAACAGCGGGAGGCCCCTACAATGAGCAGTTCTTC.

The chain recombines TRBV10-3 with TRBJ2-2; 9 bases agree with TRBD2. In germline, CDR1 is ENHRY, CDR2 SYGVKD. V lost 0 bases to trimming and J lost 6 bases; unmatched junction nucleotides: 5. The CDR3 runs to 16 residues. The CDR3 region has the DNA TGTGCCATCAGTGAGTCTGGAGCGGGAGGCTCCGGGGAGCTGTTTTTT. It codes for CAISESGAGGSGELFF.

The V call is TRBV18, the J call TRBJ1-6; D gene uncertain. Germline lookup yields CDR1 KGHSH and CDR2 LQKENI. The CDR3 is 13 residues long. Deletions cut 6 bases from V and 10 bases from J, with 13 bases between. CDR3 sequence: CASSMDEGSPLHF. The DNA for the CDR3 is TGTGCCAGCTCTATGGACGAGGGATCACCCCTCCACTTT.

The rearrangement links TRBV7-3 to TRBJ2-7; possible D gene TRBD2, 5 bases. Germline assignment: CDR1 SGHTA and CDR2 FQGTGA. The CDR3 consists of 13 residues. V was trimmed by 1 base and J by 6 bases, leaving 10 bases between them. The CDR3 sequence: CASSLRVTSEQYF. For the CDR3, the DNA is TGTGCCAGCAGCTTAAGGGTAACTAGCGAGCAGTACTTC. Filled out from reference TRBV7-3 and TRBJ2-7, the complete variable domain reads GAGVSQTPSNKVTEKGKYVELRCDPISGHTALYWYRQSLGQGPEFLIYFQGTGAADDSGLPNDRFFAVRPEGSVSTLKIQRTERGDSAVYLCASSLRVTSEQYFGPGTRLTVT.

The chain couples TRBV3-1 (or the pseudogene TRBV3-2) to TRBJ1-2; D is unresolved. Trimming stripped 3 bases from V and 8 bases from J, with 10 bases between. The CDR3 sequence is 12 residues long. CDR1 and CDR2 (germline): LGHDT, YNNKEL (reference sequence). The CDR3 protein is CASSHDTVGYTF. CDR3 DNA sequence: TGTGCCAGCAGCCATGACACAGTAGGCTACACCTTC.

J is TRBJ2-7 and V is TRBV18; tentatively, D is TRBD1 (5 bases). From germline, CDR1 is KGHSH and CDR2 LQKENI. Trimming shortened V by 0 bases and J by 6 bases, and 12 bases separated the two germline ends. The CDR3 length is 14 residues. The CDR3 sequence is CASSPPAIGAEQYF. The CDR3, as DNA: TGTGCCAGCTCACCACCAGCGATAGGGGCCGAGCAGTACTTC. Supplemented by reference TRBV18 and TRBJ2-7, the full variable domain reads NAGVMQNPRHLVRRRGQEARLRCSPMKGHSHVYWYRQLPEEGLKFMVYLQKENIIDESGMPKERFSAEFPKEGPSILRIQQVVRGDSAAYFCASSPPAIGAEQYFGPGTRLTVT.

The V call is TRBV15, the J call TRBJ1-1; no clear D gene. Germline CDR1 is LNHNV and CDR2 is YYDKDF (reference sequence). V lost 0 bases and J lost 1, with 12 bases in between. This CDR3 region has 16 residues. CDR3 sequence (DNA): TGTGCCACCAGCAGAGATCTGGGCACTTGGAACACTGAAGCTTTCTTT. As protein: CATSRDLGTWNTEAFF.

In this sample, this clone turned up a few times. The V and J genes are TRBV6-5 and TRBJ2-7; TRBD1 aligns across 10 bases. CDR1 and CDR2 from the germline V gene are MNHEY and SVGAGI. V lost 4 bases and J lost 4; bases outside the gene matches: 7. There are 15 residues in the CDR3. CDR3 coding DNA: TGTGCCAGCAGTTCGCCGGGACAGGGGAGGTACGAGCAGTACTTC. It yields the protein CASSSPGQGRYEQYF.

The chain couples TRBV7-8 to TRBJ1-6, with a tentative D call TRBD1 (5 bases). Per the germline V gene, CDR1 is SGHVS and CDR2 is FQNEAQ. Deletions cut 5 bases from V and 0 bases from J, with 23 bases between. This CDR3 comprises 20 residues. In DNA form, the CDR3 reads TGTGCCAGCAGCCTGGTGCGTTCCACAGGCGGCAGCTCCTATAATTCACCCCTCCACTTT. Protein sequence: CASSLVRSTGGSSYNSPLHF.

This chain links TRBV18 with TRBJ1-1; a possible D gene is TRBD1 (6 bases). V lost 1 base and J 4 bases, leaving 13 bases between the germline ends. The CDR3 consists of 15 residues. Germline-derived CDR1 and CDR2 are KGHSH and LQKENI. As DNA, the CDR3 is TGTGCCAGCTCACCACTCTCCAGGGGTGGCACTGAAGCTTTCTTT. Translation: CASSPLSRGGTEAFF.

The rearrangement links TRBV2 to TRBJ1-5; maybe TRBD1 (5 bases). V was trimmed by 4 bases and J by 7 bases, leaving 17 bases between them. Per germline, CDR1 SNHLY and CDR2 FYNNEI. The CDR3 is 15 amino acids. CDR3 amino acids: CASSVEGASGQPQHF. CDR3 bases: TGTGCCAGCAGTGTGGAAGGGGCCAGCGGGCAGCCCCAGCATTTT.

V and J are TRBV19 and TRBJ1-1; D perhaps matches TRBD1 (5 bases). Per the germline V gene, CDR1 is LNHDA and CDR2 is SQIVND (reference sequence). V lost 7 bases and J lost 3, with 12 bases in between. The CDR3 loop spans 13 amino acids. The CDR3, as DNA: TGTGCCAGTAAGGACCCGGGGGACACTGAAGCTTTCTTT. Translation gives CASKDPGDTEAFF.

Details on this clone: Because the CDR3's place on the DNA is in doubt, the DNA is left out and the CDR3 is given as listed by TCRdb. V is TRBV18 and J is TRBJ1-4. The CDR3 adds up to 19 amino acids, both ends counted. Germline CDR1 KGHSH, CDR2 LQKENI. This CDR3 is CASSPYSVAVDGLEEKLFF.

The V call is TRBV5-1, the J call TRBJ2-7; the match to TRBD2 covers 7 bases. V was clipped by 4 bases and J by 5 bases; unmatched bases: 9. The CDR3 totals 14 residues. Per the germline V gene, CDR1 is SGHRS and CDR2 is YFSETQ. The CDR3 protein is CASSPGGGVHEQYF. CDR3 DNA sequence: TGCGCCAGCAGCCCGGGAGGTGGGGTCCACGAGCAGTACTTC.

The rearrangement joins TRBV19 to TRBJ2-3, with 7 bases matching TRBD2. The trim removed 5 bases at V and 2 bases at J, leaving 7 bases unmatched. The CDR3 extends over 15 amino acids. Germline-derived CDR1 and CDR2 are LNHDA and SQIVND (reference sequence). CDR3 DNA sequence: TGTGCCAGTAGTCCTCCGGGACTAATCACAGATACGCAGTATTTT. This gives the protein CASSPPGLITDTQYF.